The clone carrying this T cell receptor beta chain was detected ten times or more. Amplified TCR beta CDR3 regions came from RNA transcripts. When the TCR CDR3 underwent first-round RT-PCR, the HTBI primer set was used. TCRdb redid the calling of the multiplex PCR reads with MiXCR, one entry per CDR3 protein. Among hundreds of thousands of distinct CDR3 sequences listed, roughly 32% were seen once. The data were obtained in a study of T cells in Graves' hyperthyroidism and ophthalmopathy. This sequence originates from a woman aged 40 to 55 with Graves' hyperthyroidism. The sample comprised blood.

Here the CDR3 reads CASSSADAQVGEKLFF. CDR3 in DNA: TGTGCCAGCTCATCGGCGGACGCTCAAGTGGGTGAAAAACTGTTTTTT. The chain couples TRBV9 to TRBJ1-4; D gene ambiguous. Germline V gene sequence: CDR1 SGDLS, CDR2 YYNGEE. This CDR3 region has 16 residues. V lost 7 bases and J lost 7, with 23 bases in between.